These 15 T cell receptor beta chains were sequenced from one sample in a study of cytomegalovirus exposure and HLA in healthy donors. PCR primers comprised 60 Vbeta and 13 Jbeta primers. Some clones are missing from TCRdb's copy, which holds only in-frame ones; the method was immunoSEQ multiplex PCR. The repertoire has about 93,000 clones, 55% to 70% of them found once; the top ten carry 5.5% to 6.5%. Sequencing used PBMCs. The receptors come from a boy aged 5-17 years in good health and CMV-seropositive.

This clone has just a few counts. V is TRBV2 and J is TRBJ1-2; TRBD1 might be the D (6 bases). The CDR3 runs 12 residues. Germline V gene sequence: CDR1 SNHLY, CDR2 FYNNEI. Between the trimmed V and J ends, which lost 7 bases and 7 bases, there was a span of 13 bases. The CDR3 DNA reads TGTGCCAGCAAGGGCAGGGGCGGTGGCTACACCTTC. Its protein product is CASKGRGGGYTF.

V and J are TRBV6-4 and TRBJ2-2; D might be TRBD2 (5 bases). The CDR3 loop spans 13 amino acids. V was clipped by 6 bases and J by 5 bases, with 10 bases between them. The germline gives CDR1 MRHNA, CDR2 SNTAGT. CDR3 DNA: TGTGCCAGCAGCGAGGGAGCAACCGGGGAGCTGTTTTTT. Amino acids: CASSEGATGELFF.

CDR3 protein: CASSLGGSGQYF. CDR3 coding DNA: TGTGCCAGCAGCTTAGGAGGGAGCGGTCAGTACTTC. The chain uses TRBV7-2 and TRBJ2-4; perhaps TRBD2 as D (5 bases). Trimming took 1 base from V and 12 from J, leaving 10 bases between them. Germline V gene lookup returns CDR1 SGHTA and CDR2 FQGNSA. The CDR3 is 12 amino acids. Looking up the rest from reference TRBV7-2 and TRBJ2-4 gives the full variable domain: GAGVSQSPSNKVTEKGKDVELRCDPISGHTALYWYRQSLGQGLEFLIYFQGNSAPDKSGLPSDRFSAERTGGSVSTLTIQRTQQEDSAVYLCASSLGGSGQYFGAGTRLSVL.

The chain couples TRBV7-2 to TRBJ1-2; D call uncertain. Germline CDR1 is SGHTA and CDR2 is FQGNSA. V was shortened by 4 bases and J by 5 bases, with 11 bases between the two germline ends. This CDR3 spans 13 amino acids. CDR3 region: CASSSPAGYGYTF. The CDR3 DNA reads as TGTGCCAGCAGCTCCCCCGCCGGGTATGGCTACACCTTC.

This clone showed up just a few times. DNA for the CDR3: TGTGCCAGCAGTTATAGTTTTGGGGCGCCGGGAAACATTCAGTACTTC. Translated, it gives CASSYSFGAPGNIQYF. The chain is built from TRBV6-5 and TRBJ2-4, with a possible D match to TRBD1 (5 bases). The V gene lost 3 bases and the J gene lost 6 bases, with 18 bases spanning the gap. The CDR3 contains 16 residues. Germline V gene data show CDR1 as MNHEY and CDR2 as SVGAGI.

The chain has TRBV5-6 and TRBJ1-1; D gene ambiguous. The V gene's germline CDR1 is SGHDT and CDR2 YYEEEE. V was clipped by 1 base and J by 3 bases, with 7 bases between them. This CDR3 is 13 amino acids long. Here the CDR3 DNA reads TGTGCCAGCAGCTTGTCGGGGTACACTGAAGCTTTCTTT. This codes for CASSLSGYTEAFF. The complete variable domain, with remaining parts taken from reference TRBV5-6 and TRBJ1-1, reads DAGVTQSPTHLIKTRGQQVTLRCSPKSGHDTVSWYQQALGQGPQFIFQYYEEEERQRGNFPDRFSGHQFPNYSSELNVNALLLGDSALYLCASSLSGYTEAFFGQGTRLTVV.

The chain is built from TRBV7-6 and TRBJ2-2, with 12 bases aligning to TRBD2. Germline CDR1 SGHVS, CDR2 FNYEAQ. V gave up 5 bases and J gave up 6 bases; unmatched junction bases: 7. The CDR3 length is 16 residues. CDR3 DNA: TGTGCCAGCAGCCCAGAGACTAGCGGGAGTTCCGGGGAGCTGTTTTTT. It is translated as CASSPETSGSSGELFF.

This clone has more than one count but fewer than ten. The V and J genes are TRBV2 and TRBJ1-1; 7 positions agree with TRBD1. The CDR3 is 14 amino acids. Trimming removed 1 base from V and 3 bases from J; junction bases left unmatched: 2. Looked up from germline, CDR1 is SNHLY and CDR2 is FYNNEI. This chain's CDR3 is CASSEVRGYTEAFF. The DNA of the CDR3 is TGTGCCAGCAGTGAAGTCAGGGGGTACACTGAAGCTTTCTTT.

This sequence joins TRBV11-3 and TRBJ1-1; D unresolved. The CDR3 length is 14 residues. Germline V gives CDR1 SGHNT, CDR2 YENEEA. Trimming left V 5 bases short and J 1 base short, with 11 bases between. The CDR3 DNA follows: TGTGCCAGCAGCATAGGCGGCCGGAACACTGAAGCTTTCTTT. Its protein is CASSIGGRNTEAFF.

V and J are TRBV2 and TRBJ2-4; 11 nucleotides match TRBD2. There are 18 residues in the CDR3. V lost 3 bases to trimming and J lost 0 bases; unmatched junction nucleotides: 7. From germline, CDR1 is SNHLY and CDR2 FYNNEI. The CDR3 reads CASSEILAGGLAKNIQYF. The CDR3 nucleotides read TGTGCCAGCAGTGAGATCCTAGCGGGGGGACTAGCCAAAAACATTCAGTACTTC.

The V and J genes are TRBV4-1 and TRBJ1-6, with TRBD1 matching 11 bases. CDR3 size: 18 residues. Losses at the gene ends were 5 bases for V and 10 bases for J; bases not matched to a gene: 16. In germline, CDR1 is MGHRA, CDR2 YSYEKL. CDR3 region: CASSWRHKGQGEGSPLHF. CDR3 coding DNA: TGCGCCAGCAGCTGGCGACATAAGGGACAGGGGGAGGGATCACCCCTCCACTTT.

The CDR3, as DNA: TGTGCCAGCAGCCCTTTTGCTAGCGGGGGGAACACCGGGGAGCTGTTTTTT. Translating gives CASSPFASGGNTGELFF. The V and J genes are TRBV9 and TRBJ2-2; 10 bases fit TRBD2. The CDR3 covers 17 residues. With V trimmed by 4 bases and J by 1 base, 7 bases remained unmatched. CDR1 and CDR2 from the germline V gene are SGDLS and YYNGEE.

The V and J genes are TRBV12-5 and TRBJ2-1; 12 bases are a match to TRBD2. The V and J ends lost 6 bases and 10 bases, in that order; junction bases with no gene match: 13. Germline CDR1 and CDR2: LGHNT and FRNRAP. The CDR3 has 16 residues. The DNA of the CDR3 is TGTGCTAGTGGAACCCGGACTAGCGGGAATGTCCGGGAGCAGTTCTTC. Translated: CASGTRTSGNVREQFF.

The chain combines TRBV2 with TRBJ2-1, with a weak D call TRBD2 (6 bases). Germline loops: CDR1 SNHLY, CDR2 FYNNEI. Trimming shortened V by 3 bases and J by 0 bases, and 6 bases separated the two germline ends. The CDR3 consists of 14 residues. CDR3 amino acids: CASSDGSSYNEQFF. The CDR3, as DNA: TGTGCCAGCAGTGACGGGAGCTCCTACAATGAGCAGTTCTTC.

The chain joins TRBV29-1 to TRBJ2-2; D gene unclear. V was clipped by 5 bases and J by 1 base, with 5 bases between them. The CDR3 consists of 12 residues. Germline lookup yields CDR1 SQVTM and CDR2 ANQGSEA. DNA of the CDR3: TGCAGCGTTAGCCAGAACACCGGGGAGCTGTTTTTT. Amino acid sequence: CSVSQNTGELFF.